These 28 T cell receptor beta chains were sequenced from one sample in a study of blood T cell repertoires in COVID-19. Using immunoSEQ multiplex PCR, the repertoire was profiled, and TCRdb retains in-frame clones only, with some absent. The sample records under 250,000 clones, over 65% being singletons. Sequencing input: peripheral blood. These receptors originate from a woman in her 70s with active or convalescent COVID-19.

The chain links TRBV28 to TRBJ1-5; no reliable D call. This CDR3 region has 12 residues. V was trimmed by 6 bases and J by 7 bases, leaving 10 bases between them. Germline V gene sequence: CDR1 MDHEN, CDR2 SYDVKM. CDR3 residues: CASSPRYQPQHF. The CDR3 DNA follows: TGTGCCAGCAGCCCTCGGTACCAGCCCCAGCATTTT.

The DNA of the CDR3 is TGCGCCAGCAGCTCGAGACTAGTTGCCGGGGAGCTGTTTTTT. Translated, it gives CASSSRLVAGELFF. This chain connects TRBV5-1 to TRBJ2-2; D possibly corresponds to TRBD2 (6 bases). Germline CDR1 SGHRS, CDR2 YFSETQ. Trimming stripped 3 bases from V and 6 bases from J, with 12 bases between. The CDR3 runs to 14 residues.

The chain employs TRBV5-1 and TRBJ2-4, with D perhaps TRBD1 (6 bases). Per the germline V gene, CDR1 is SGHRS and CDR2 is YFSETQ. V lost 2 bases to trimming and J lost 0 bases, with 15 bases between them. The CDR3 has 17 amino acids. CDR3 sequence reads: CASSFVRDTQAKNIQYF. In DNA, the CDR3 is TGCGCCAGCAGCTTTGTTCGGGACACCCAAGCCAAAAACATTCAGTACTTC.

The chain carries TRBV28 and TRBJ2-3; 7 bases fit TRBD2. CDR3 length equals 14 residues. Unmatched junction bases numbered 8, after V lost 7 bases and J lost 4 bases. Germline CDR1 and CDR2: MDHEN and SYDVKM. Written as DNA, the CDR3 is TGTGCCAGCATACGTGGGGGGGGAGCAGATACGCAGTATTTT. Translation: CASIRGGGADTQYF.

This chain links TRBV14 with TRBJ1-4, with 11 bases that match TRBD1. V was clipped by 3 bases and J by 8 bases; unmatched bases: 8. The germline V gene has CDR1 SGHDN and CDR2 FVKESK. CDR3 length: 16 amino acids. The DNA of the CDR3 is TGTGCCAGCAGCCAGTGGGGACAGGGGGGGAACGAAAAACTGTTTTTT. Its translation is CASSQWGQGGNEKLFF.

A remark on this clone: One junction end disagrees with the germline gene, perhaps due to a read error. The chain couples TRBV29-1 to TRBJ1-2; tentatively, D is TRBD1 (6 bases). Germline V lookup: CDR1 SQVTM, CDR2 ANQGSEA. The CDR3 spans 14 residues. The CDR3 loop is CSVEGAPGAYGYTF. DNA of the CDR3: TGCAGCGTCGAAGGGGCCCCAGGGGCCTATGGCTACACCTTC.

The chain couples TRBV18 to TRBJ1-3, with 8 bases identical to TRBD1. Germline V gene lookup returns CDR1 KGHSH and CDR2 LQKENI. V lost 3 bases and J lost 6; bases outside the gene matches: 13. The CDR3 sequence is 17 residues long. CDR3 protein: CASSPFSQTGVINTIYF. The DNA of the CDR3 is TGTGCCAGCTCACCCTTCTCCCAGACAGGGGTGATAAACACCATATATTTT. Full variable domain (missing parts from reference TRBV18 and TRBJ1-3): NAGVMQNPRHLVRRRGQEARLRCSPMKGHSHVYWYRQLPEEGLKFMVYLQKENIIDESGMPKERFSAEFPKEGPSILRIQQVVRGDSAAYFCASSPFSQTGVINTIYFGEGSWLTVV.

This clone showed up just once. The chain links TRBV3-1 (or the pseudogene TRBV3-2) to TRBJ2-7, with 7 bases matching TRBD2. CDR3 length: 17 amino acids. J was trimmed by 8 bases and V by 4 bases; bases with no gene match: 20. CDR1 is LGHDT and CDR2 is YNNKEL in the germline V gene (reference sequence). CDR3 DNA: TGTGCCAGCAGCCCCCTAGGAGCGGGATCGGAGGGCGGGAAGCAGTACTTC. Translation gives CASSPLGAGSEGGKQYF.

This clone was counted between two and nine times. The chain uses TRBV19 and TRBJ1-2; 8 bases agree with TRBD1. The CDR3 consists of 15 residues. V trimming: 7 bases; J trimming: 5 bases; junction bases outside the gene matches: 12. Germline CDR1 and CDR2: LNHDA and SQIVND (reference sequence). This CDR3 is CASTGLGQGLYGYTF. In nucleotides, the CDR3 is TGTGCCAGTACGGGTTTAGGACAGGGCCTTTATGGCTACACCTTC.

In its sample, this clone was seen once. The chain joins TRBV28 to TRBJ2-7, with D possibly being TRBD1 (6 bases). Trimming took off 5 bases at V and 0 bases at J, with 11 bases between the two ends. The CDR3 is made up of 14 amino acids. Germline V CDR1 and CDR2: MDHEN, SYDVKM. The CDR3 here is CASSDGQFSYEQYF. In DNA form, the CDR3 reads TGTGCCAGCAGTGATGGACAGTTCTCCTACGAGCAGTACTTC.

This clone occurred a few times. The CDR3 protein is CASSFGYGSETQYF. The CDR3 DNA follows: TGCGCCAGCAGCTTTGGGTACGGGAGCGAGACCCAGTACTTC. The chain couples TRBV5-1 to TRBJ2-5, with D perhaps matching TRBD2 (6 bases). CDR1 is SGHRS and CDR2 is YFSETQ in the germline V gene. Between the trimmed V and J ends, which lost 2 bases and 5 bases, there was a span of 13 bases. This CDR3 region has 14 residues.

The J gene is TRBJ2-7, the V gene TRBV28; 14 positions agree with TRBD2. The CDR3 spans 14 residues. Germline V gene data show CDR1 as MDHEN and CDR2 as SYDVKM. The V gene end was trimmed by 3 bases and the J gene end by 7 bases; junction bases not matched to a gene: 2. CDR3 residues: CASSLGLAGEEQYF. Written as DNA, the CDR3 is TGTGCCAGCAGTTTGGGACTAGCGGGAGAGGAGCAGTACTTC. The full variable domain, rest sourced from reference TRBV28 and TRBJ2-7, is DVKVTQSSRYLVKRTGEKVFLECVQDMDHENMFWYRQDPGLGLRLIYFSYDVKMKEKGDIPEGYSVSREKKERFSLILESASTNQTSMYLCASSLGLAGEEQYFGPGTRLTVT.

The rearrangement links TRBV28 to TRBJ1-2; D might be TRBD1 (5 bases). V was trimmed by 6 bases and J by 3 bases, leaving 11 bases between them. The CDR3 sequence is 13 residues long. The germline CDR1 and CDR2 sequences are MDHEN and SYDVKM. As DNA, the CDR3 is TGTGCCAGCAGGTCCGGGGGGGACTATGGCTACACCTTC. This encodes CASRSGGDYGYTF.

The CDR3 here is CASSSSGGGAGNEQFF. For the CDR3, the DNA is TGTGCCAGCAGCTCTTCCGGCGGGGGGGCCGGGAATGAGCAGTTCTTC. The chain carries TRBV9 and TRBJ2-1, with 9 bases matching TRBD2. V trimming: 4 bases; J trimming: 7 bases; junction bases outside the gene matches: 12. This CDR3 is 16 amino acids long. From germline, CDR1 is SGDLS and CDR2 YYNGEE. The full variable domain, completed using reference TRBV9 and TRBJ2-1, is DSGVTQTPKHLITATGQRVTLRCSPRSGDLSVYWYQQSLDQGLQFLIQYYNGEERAKGNILERFSAQQFPDLHSELNLSSLELGDSALYFCASSSSGGGAGNEQFFGPGTRLTVL.

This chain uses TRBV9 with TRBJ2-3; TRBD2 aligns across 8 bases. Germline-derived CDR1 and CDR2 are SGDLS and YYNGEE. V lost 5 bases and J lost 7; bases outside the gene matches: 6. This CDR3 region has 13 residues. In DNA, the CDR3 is TGTGCCAGCAGGAGCGGGAGTACGAATACGCAGTATTTT. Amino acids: CASRSGSTNTQYF. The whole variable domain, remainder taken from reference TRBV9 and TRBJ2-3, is DSGVTQTPKHLITATGQRVTLRCSPRSGDLSVYWYQQSLDQGLQFLIQYYNGEERAKGNILERFSAQQFPDLHSELNLSSLELGDSALYFCASRSGSTNTQYFGPGTRLTVL.

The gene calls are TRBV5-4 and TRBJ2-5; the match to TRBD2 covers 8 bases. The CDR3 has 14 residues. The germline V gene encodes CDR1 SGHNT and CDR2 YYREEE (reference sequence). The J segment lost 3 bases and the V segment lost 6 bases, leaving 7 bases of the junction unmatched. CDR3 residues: CASTRGGGEETQYF. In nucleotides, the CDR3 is TGTGCCAGCACTCGGGGGGGCGGGGAAGAGACCCAGTACTTC. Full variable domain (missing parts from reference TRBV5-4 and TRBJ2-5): ETGVTQSPTHLIKTRGQQVTLRCSSQSGHNTVSWYQQALGQGPQFIFQYYREEENGRGNFPPRFSGLQFPNYSSELNVNALELDDSALYLCASTRGGGEETQYFGPGTRLLVL.

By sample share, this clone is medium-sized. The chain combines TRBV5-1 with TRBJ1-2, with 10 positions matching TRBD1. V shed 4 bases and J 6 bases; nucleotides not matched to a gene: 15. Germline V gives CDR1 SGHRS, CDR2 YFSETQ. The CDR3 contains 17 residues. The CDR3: CASSTVLTGGATNGYTF. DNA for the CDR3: TGCGCCAGCAGCACAGTCCTGACAGGGGGCGCAACGAATGGCTACACCTTC. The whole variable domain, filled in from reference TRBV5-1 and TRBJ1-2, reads KAGVTQTPRYLIKTRGQQVTLSCSPISGHRSVSWYQQTPGQGLQFLFEYFSETQRNKGNFPGRFSGRQFSNSRSEMNVSTLELGDSALYLCASSTVLTGGATNGYTFGSGTRLTVV.

CDR3 in amino acids: CASSRTGPYEQYF. For the CDR3, the DNA is TGTGCCAGCAGCCGGACAGGGCCCTACGAGCAGTACTTC. V gene TRBV7-9 combines with J gene TRBJ2-7, with TRBD1 matching over 8 bases. Trimming removed 5 bases from V and 2 bases from J; junction bases left unmatched: 2. This CDR3 contains 13 residues. The germline CDR1 and CDR2 sequences are SEHNR and FQNEAQ (reference sequence).

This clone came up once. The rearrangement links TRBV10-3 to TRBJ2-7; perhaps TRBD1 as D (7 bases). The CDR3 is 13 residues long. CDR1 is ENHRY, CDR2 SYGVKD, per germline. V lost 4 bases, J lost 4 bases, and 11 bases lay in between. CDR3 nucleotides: TGTGCCATCAGTGTGCCAGGGGGGTACGAGCAGTACTTC. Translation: CAISVPGGYEQYF.

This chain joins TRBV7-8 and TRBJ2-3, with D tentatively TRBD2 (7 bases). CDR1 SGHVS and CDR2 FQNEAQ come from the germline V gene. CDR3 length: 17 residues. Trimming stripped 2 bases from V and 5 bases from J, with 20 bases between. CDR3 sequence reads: CASSLRGGSPVGDTQYF. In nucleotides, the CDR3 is TGTGCCAGCAGCTTAAGGGGGGGCAGCCCCGTGGGAGATACGCAGTATTTT. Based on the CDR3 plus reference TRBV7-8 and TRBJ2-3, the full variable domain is GAGVSQSPRYKVAKRGQDVALRCDPISGHVSLFWYQQALGQGPEFLTYFQNEAQLDKSGLPSDRFFAERPEGSVSTLKIQRTQQEDSAVYLCASSLRGGSPVGDTQYFGPGTRLTVL.

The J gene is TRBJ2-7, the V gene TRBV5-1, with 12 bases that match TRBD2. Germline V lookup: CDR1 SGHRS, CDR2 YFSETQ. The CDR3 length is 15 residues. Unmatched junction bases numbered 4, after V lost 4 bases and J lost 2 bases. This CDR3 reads CASSEASGRAYEQYF. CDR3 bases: TGCGCCAGCAGCGAAGCTAGCGGGAGGGCCTACGAGCAGTACTTC.

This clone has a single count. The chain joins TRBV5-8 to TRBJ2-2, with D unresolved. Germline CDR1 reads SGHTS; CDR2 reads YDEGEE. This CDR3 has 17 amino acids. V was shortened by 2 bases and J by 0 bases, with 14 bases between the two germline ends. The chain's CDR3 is CASSFVVGLPNTGELFF. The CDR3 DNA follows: TGTGCCAGCAGCTTCGTAGTCGGTCTACCGAACACCGGGGAGCTGTTTTTT.

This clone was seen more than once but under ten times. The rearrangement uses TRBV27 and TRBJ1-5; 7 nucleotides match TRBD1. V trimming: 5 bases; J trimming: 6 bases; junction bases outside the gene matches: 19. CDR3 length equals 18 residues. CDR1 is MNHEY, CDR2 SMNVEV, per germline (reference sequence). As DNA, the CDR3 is TGTGCCAGCAGTCTTTACCTCCAGGGGGAGGTCTCGGGTCAGCCCCAGCATTTT. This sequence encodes CASSLYLQGEVSGQPQHF.

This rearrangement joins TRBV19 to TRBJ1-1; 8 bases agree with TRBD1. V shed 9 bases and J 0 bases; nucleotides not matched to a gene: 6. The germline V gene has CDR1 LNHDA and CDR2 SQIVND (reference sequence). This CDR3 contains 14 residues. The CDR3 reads CASIRTGMNTEAFF. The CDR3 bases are TGTGCCAGCATCCGGACAGGGATGAACACTGAAGCTTTCTTT.

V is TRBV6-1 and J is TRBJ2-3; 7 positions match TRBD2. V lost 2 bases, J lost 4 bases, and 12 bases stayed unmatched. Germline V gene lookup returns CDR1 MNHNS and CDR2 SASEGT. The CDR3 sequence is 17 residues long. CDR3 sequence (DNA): TGTGCCAGCAGTGAATATGGGGCCAGGGCGGGGGCAGATACGCAGTATTTT. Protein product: CASSEYGARAGADTQYF.

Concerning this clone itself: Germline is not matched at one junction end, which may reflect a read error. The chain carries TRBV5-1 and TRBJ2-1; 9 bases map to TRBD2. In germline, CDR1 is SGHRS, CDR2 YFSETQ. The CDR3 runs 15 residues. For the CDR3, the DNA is TGCGCCCGCAGGCGGGCGGGGGGGCCAGAAAATGAGCAGTTCTTC. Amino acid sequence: CARRRAGGPENEQFF.

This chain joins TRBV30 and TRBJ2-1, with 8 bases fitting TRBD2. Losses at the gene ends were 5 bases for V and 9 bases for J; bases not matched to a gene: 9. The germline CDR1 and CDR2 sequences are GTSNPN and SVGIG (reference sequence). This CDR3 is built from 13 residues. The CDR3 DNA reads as TGTGCCTGGGACAGGACTAGCTCGAGTGAGCAGTTCTTC. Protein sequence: CAWDRTSSSEQFF.

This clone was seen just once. The CDR3 nucleotides read TGTGCCAGCAGCTTAACGGCGGGGAGGGACATTCAGTACTTC. It translates to CASSLTAGRDIQYF. The gene calls are TRBV11-1 and TRBJ2-4; 7 bases line up with TRBD2. In germline, CDR1 is SGHAT, CDR2 FQDESV (reference sequence). The CDR3 totals 14 residues. V gave up 2 bases and J gave up 8 bases; unmatched junction bases: 6.